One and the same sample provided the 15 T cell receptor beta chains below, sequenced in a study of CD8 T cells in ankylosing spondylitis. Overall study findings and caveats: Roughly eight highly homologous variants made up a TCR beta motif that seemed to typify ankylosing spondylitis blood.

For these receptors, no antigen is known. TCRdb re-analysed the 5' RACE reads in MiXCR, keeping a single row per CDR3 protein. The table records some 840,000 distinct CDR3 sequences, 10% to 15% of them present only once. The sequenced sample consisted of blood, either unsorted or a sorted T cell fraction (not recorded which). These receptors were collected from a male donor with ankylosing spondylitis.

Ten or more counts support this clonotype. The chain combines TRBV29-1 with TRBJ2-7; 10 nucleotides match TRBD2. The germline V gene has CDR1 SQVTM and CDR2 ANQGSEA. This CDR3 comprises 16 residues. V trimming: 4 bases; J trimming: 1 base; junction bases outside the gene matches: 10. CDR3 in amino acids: CSVALGLASRSYEQYF. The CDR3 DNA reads TGCAGCGTTGCCCTGGGACTAGCGAGTAGGTCCTACGAGCAGTACTTC.

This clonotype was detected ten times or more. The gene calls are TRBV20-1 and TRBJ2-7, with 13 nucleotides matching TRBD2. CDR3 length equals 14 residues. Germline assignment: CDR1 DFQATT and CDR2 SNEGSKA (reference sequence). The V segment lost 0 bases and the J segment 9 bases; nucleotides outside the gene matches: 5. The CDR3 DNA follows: TGCAGTGCTAGAGACGTGGGACTAGCGGGACGGCAGTACTTC. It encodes CSARDVGLAGRQYF.

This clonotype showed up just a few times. The chain's CDR3 is CSASGPAGGTQYF. The CDR3 bases are TGCAGTGCTAGTGGGCCGGCAGGGGGTACGCAGTATTTT. V usage is TRBV20-1 and J usage is TRBJ2-3, with 7 bases that match TRBD1. Germline loops: CDR1 DFQATT, CDR2 SNEGSKA (reference sequence). The CDR3 loop spans 13 amino acids. Trimming cost V 3 bases and J 8 bases; bases outside gene matches: 8.

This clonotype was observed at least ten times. This chain's CDR3 is CATRAGWGYGYTF. CDR3 bases: TGTGCCACCCGTGCCGGCTGGGGCTATGGCTACACCTTC. This chain uses TRBV9 with TRBJ1-2, with D unclear. CDR3 length: 13 residues. Germline CDR1 SGDLS, CDR2 YYNGEE. V lost 9 bases to trimming and J lost 4 bases, with 16 bases between them.

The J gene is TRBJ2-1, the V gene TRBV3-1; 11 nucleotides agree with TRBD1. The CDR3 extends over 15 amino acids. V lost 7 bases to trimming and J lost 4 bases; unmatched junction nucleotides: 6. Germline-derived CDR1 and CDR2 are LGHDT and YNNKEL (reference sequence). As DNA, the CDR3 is TGTGCCAGCACCCCCGGGACAGGGGGGTACAATGAGCAGTTCTTC. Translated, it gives CASTPGTGGYNEQFF.

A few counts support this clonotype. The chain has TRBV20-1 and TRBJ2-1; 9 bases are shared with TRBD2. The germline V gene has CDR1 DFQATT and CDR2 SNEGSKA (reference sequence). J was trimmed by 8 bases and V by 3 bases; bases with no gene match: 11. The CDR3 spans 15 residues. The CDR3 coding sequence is TGCAGTGCTAGTGTTCTAGCGGGGAATAGAGATGAGCAGTTCTTC. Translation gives CSASVLAGNRDEQFF.

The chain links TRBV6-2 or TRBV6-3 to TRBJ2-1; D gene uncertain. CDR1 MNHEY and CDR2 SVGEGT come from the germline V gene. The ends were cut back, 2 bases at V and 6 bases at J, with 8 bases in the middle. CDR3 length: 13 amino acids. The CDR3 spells CASSYGPFNEQFF. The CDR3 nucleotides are TGTGCCAGCAGTTACGGTCCCTTCAATGAGCAGTTCTTC.

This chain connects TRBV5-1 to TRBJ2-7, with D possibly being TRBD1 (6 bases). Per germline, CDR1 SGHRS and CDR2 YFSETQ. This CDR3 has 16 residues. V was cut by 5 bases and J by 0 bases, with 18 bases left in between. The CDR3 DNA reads TGCGCCAGCAGAGCGGACAGCGCCTCTAGCTCCTACGAGCAGTACTTC. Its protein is CASRADSASSSYEQYF.

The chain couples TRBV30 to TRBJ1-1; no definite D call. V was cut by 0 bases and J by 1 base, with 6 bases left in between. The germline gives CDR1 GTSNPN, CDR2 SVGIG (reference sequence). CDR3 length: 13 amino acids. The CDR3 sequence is CAWSVQTNTEAFF. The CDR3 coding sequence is TGTGCCTGGAGTGTCCAGACGAACACTGAAGCTTTCTTT. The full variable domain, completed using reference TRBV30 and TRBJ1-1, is SQTIHQWPATLVQPVGSPLSLECTVEGTSNPNLYWYRQAAGRGLQLLFYSVGIGQISSEVPQNLSASRPQDRQFILSSKKLLLSDSGFYLCAWSVQTNTEAFFGQGTRLTVV.

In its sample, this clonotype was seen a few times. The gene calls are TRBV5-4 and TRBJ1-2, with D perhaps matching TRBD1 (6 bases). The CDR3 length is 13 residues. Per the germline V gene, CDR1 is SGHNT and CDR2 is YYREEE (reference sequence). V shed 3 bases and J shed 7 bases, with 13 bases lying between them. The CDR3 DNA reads TGTGCCAGCAGCTCACAGGGAACGGTTGGCTACACCTTC. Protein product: CASSSQGTVGYTF. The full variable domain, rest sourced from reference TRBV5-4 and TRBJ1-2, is ETGVTQSPTHLIKTRGQQVTLRCSSQSGHNTVSWYQQALGQGPQFIFQYYREEENGRGNFPPRFSGLQFPNYSSELNVNALELDDSALYLCASSSQGTVGYTFGSGTRLTVV.

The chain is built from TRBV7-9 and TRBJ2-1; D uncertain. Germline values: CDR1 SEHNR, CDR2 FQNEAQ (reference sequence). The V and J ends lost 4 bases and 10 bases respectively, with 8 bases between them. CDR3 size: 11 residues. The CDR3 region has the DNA TGTGCCAGCAGCTCACAAAGGGAGCAGTTCTTC. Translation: CASSSQREQFF.

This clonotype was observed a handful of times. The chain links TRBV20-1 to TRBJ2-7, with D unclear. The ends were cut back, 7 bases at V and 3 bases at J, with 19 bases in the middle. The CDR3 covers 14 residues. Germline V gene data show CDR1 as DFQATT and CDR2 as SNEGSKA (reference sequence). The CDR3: CSVLTALINYEQYF. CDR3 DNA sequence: TGCAGTGTTCTAACCGCCCTAATCAACTACGAGCAGTACTTC.

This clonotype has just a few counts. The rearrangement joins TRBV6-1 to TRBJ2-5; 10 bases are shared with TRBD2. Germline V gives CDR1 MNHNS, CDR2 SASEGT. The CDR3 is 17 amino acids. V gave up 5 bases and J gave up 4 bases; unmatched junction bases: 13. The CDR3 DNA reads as TGTGCCAGCAGTAAGGGACTAGCGTCCTCATTGGGAGAGACCCAGTACTTC. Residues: CASSKGLASSLGETQYF.

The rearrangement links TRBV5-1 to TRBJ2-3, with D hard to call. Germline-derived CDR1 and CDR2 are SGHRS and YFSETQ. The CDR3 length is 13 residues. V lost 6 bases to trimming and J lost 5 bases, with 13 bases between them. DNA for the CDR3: TGCGCCAGCAAACGATCCCCTGGAGATACGCAGTATTTT. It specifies CASKRSPGDTQYF. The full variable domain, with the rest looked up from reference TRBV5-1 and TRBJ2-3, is KAGVTQTPRYLIKTRGQQVTLSCSPISGHRSVSWYQQTPGQGLQFLFEYFSETQRNKGNFPGRFSGRQFSNSRSEMNVSTLELGDSALYLCASKRSPGDTQYFGPGTRLTVL.

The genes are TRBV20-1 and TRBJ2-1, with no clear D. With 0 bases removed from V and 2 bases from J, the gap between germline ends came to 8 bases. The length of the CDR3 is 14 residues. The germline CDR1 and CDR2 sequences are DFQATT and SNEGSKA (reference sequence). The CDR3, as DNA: TGCAGTGCTAGAGAGGGCTCCACCTACAATGAGCAGTTCTTC. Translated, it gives CSAREGSTYNEQFF.